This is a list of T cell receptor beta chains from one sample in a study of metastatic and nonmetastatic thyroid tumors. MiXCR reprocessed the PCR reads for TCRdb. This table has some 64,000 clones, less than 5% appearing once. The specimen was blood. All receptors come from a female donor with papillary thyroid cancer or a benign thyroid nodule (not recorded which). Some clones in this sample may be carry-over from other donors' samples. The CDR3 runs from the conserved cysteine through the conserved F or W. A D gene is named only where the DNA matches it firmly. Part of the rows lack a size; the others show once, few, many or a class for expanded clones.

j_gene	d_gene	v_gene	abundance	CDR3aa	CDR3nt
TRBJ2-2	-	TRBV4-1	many	CASSPSGRNTGELFF	TGCGCCAGCAGCCCGTCGGGACGGAACACCGGGGAGCTGTTTTTT
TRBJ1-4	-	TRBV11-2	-	CASSLGARGGEKLFF	TGTGCCAGCAGCTTAGGGGCCCGGGGGGGTGAAAAACTGTTTTTT
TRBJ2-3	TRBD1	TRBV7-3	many	CASSRGGQGVAAAQYF	TGTGCCAGCAGCCGGGGGGGACAGGGGGTCGCGGCGGCGCAGTATTTT
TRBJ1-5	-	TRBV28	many	CASSLEQPQHF	TGTGCCAGCAGTTTAGAGCAGCCCCAGCATTTT
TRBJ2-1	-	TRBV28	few	CASSSGTDYNEQFF	TGTGCCAGCAGTTCCGGGACTGATTACAATGAGCAGTTCTTC
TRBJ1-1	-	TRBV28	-	CASSDKRGRGVVRQAFF	TGTGCCAGCAGTGACAAAAGGGGGAGAGGGGTTGTAAGGCAAGCTTTCTTT
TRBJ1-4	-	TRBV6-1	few	CASRLQEISEKLFF	TGTGCCAGCAGGCTGCAGGAAATTAGTGAAAAACTGTTTTTT
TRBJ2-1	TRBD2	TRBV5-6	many	CASTKASGRAYNEQFF	TGTGCCAGCACCAAAGCTAGCGGGAGGGCCTACAATGAGCAGTTCTTC
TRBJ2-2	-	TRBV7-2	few	CASSLDRLGELFF	TGTGCCAGCAGCTTAGACAGGTTGGGAGAGCTGTTTTTT
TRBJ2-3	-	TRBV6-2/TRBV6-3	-	CASSRDLPNSDTQYF	TGTGCCAGCAGCAGGGACTTACCAAACTCAGATACGCAGTATTTT
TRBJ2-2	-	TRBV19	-	CATGLGGAGELFF	TGTGCCACCGGGCTCGGGGGCGCCGGGGAGCTGTTTTTT
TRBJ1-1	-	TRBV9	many	CASSVEGGFNTEAFF	TGTGCCAGCAGCGTAGAAGGCGGCTTTAACACTGAAGCTTTCTTT
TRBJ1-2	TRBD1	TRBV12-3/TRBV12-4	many	CASSLRTGYYGYTF	TGTGCCAGCAGTTTGAGGACAGGGTACTATGGCTACACCTTC
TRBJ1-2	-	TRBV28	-	CASSPSDTGRGGYTF	TGTGCCAGCAGTCCATCCGACACCGGGAGGGGTGGCTACACCTTC
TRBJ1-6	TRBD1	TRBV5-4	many	CASSRDRVGNSPLHF	TGTGCCAGCAGCCGCGACAGGGTTGGCAATTCACCCCTCCACTTT
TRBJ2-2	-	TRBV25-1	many	CASSEYAGFPSTGELFF	TGTGCCAGCAGTGAATACGCAGGGTTCCCTAGCACCGGGGAGCTGTTTTTT
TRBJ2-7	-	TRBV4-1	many	CASSFRVYEQYF	TGCGCCAGCAGCTTCAGGGTCTACGAGCAGTACTTC
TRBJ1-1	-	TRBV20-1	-	CSARDMDLLNSEAYF	TGCAGTGCTAGAGATATGGATTTACTGAACAGTGAAGCTTACTTT
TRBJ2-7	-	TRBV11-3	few	CASSLGVASYEQYF	TGTGCCAGCAGCTTAGGCGTGGCCTCCTACGAGCAGTACTTC
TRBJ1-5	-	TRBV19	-	CASRDLGRGINRPQHF	TGTGCCAGTAGGGATCTGGGACGGGGAATCAATCGGCCCCAGCATTTT
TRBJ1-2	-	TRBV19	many	CASTQREVNGYTF	TGTGCCAGTACCCAGCGAGAGGTAAATGGCTACACCTTC
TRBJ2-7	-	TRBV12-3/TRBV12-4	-	CASSLGVAPYEQYF	TGTGCCAGCAGCCTCGGGGTGGCCCCCTACGAGCAGTACTTC
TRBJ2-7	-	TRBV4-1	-	CASSTTGNHEQYF	TGCGCCAGCAGCACGACAGGTAACCACGAGCAGTACTTC
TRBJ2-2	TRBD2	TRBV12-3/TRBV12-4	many	CASSLAGRDTGELFF	TGTGCCAGCAGTTTGGCGGGGAGGGACACCGGGGAGCTGTTTTTT
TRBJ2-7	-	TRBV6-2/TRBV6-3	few	CASSKDGVGDYEQYF	TGTGCCAGCAGTAAAGACGGGGTAGGGGACTACGAGCAGTACTTC
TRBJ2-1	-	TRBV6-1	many	CASSPSGVAALWHEQFF	TGTGCCAGCAGTCCATCGGGTGTAGCGGCCCTCTGGCATGAGCAGTTCTTC
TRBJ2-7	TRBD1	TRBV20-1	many	CSARRDPTLGGVNSYEQYF	TGCAGTGCTAGAAGAGACCCCACCTTAGGGGGCGTTAACTCCTACGAGCAGTACTTC
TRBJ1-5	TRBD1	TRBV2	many	CASRNQGANQPQHF	TGTGCCAGTAGAAATCAGGGGGCGAATCAGCCCCAGCATTTT
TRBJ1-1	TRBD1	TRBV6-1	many	CASSYGGTGGITEAFF	TGTGCCAGCAGTTACGGAGGGACAGGGGGCATCACTGAAGCTTTCTTT
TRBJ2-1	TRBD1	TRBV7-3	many	CASSSGQGVSQFF	TGTGCCAGCAGCTCGGGACAGGGGGTCTCCCAGTTCTTC
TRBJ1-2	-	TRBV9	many	CASSVAAGADGYTF	TGTGCCAGCAGCGTAGCCGCAGGGGCAGATGGCTACACCTTC